The clone carrying this T cell receptor beta chain has a handful of counts. Antigen: not known. This record comes from a study of blood T cells in healthy people across ages. Points from the study as a whole: Higher diversity and more naive CD4+ cells were features of long-lived donors, compared to aged donors. It was not known whether donors were CMV positive (a possible confounder of expanded clonotype changes). As age increased, TCR beta diversity per million T cells fell in a roughly linear fashion.

This CDR3 contains 15 residues. Trimming left V 0 bases short and J 7 bases short, with 16 bases between. Germline CDR1 and CDR2: LGHNA and YSLEER. A second roughly 6 to 11 cycle PCR used barcoded and J-beta primers. TCRdb re-analysed the 5' RACE reads in MiXCR, keeping a single row per CDR3 protein. This table holds around 850,000 distinct CDR3 sequences, 30% to 45% found once. This receptor was identified in a young man in good health. The sample consisted of blood. V gene TRBV4-3 combines with J gene TRBJ2-7; perhaps TRBD1 as D (5 bases). CDR3 sequence (DNA): TGCGCCAGCAGCCAAGACCTAGGGGCCTACAATGAGCAGTACTTC. Protein sequence: CASSQDLGAYNEQYF.